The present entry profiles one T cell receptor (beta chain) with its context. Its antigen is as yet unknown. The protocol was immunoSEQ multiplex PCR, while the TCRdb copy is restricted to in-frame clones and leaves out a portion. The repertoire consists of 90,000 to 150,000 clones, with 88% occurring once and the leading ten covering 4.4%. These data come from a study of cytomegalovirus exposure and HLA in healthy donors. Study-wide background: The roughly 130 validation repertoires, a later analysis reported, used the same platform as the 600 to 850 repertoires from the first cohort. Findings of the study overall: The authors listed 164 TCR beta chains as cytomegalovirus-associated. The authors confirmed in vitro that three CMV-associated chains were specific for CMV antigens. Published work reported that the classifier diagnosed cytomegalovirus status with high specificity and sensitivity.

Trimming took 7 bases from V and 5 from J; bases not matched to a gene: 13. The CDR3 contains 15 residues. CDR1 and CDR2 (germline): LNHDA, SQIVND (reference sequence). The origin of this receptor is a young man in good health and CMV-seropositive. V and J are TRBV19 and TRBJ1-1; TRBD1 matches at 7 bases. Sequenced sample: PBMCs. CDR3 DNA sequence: TGTGCCAGTACTCTACACCAGGGGACAGTGACTGAAGCTTTCTTT. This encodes CASTLHQGTVTEAFF.